These T cell receptor beta chains were read from a single sample in a study of human T cells and chemical hapten exposure. MiXCR, run by TCRdb on the RACE reads, gives a single entry per CDR3 protein. The repertoire holds some 87,000 distinct CDR3 sequences, with around a tenth as singletons. Sequences were derived from whole blood, sampled in connection with sensitization to the hapten diphenylcyclopropenone (DPC). The receptors stem from a woman aged 45-59 years with alopecia areata. Some clones in this sample may be carry-over from other donors' samples. CDR3s leave out the opening cysteine and the closing phenylalanine or tryptophan. A D gene is named only where the DNA matches it firmly. Clone size is given for some rows only: seen once, a few or many times, or a class if the clone is expanded.

clone size	V gene	D gene	J gene	CDR3 length	CDR3 protein
many	TRBV29-1	TRBD1	TRBJ1-2	11	SVSGTGGNGYT
.	TRBV20-1	.	TRBJ2-6	10	SARGPPGVLT
.	TRBV5-1	.	TRBJ2-7	14	ASSIGPGTLTYEQY
few	TRBV30	.	TRBJ2-5	11	AWSSFLQETQY
.	TRBV7-2	.	TRBJ2-3	12	ASSQTMFADTQY
once	TRBV30	.	TRBJ1-1	11	AWSVQGNAEAF
.	TRBV9	.	TRBJ2-3	10	ASSVVTDTQY
few	TRBV18	TRBD1	TRBJ2-5	13	ASSVPGQGLETQY
many	TRBV6-6	.	TRBJ2-7	12	ASSPGGPSYEQY
.	TRBV3-1	.	TRBJ1-3	10	ASSQAADTIY
once	TRBV5-1	.	TRBJ2-7	9	ASSQNFEQY
few	TRBV7-2	.	TRBJ2-2	13	ASSLALGRTGELF
few	TRBV11-2	.	TRBJ2-6	16	ASSLEGRQSSGANVLT
few	TRBV6-5	TRBD1	TRBJ1-4	13	ASSSGGVANEKLF
.	TRBV30	TRBD2	TRBJ2-1	11	AWRLAGAHEQF
many	TRBV4-3	.	TRBJ1-6	12	ASSQGQEGSPLH
few	TRBV9	.	TRBJ2-2	13	ASSVVGSPPGELF
.	TRBV9	.	TRBJ2-5	10	ASSVFGETQY
.	TRBV29-1	TRBD2	TRBJ2-7	13	SVVRRLADPREQY
few	TRBV11-3	TRBD2	TRBJ2-3	16	ASSYGTSGRVGTDTQY
.	TRBV29-1	TRBD1	TRBJ2-7	11	SAGTGSSYEQY
many	TRBV6-5	TRBD2	TRBJ2-7	12	ASSYRGGSDEQY
few	TRBV7-2	.	TRBJ2-5	11	ASSPRAGGTQY
few	TRBV19	.	TRBJ2-2	13	ASSPSGANTGELF
many	TRBV5-1	.	TRBJ2-7	12	ASRKDPGGDEQY
few	TRBV20-1	TRBD2	TRBJ2-7	13	SASGSLAGTYEQY
many	TRBV19	.	TRBJ2-5	9	ASSISETQY
.	TRBV7-9	.	TRBJ1-1	16	ASSPKSVGGYKDTEAF
.	TRBV20-1	TRBD2	TRBJ2-3	14	SARDPTEGGTDTQY
few	TRBV5-4	.	TRBJ2-1	13	ASRSDSSSYNEQF
.	TRBV11-2	TRBD2	TRBJ2-5	16	VSSSRALAGGFQETQY
.	TRBV20-1	.	TRBJ2-2	12	SASLTGRDGELF
.	TRBV6-2/TRBV6-3	.	TRBJ1-2	12	ASSYRTRQYGYT
.	TRBV7-2	TRBD1	TRBJ1-3	13	DSSLGTVSGNTIY
many	TRBV7-9	.	TRBJ2-3	9	ASSFADTQY
many	TRBV3-1	.	TRBJ2-6	12	ASSLRRSENVLT
.	TRBV19	.	TRBJ2-7	11	ASSSSGLLEQY
few	TRBV7-8	.	TRBJ2-3	13	ASSLRDGPGDTQY
many	TRBV3-1	TRBD1	TRBJ2-7	12	ASSPHRGWTEQY
.	TRBV6-2/TRBV6-3	.	TRBJ2-7	12	ASSWDRLVDEQY
few	TRBV25-1	.	TRBJ1-1	11	ASSSPGGLGAF
many	TRBV25-1	TRBD1	TRBJ2-7	10	ASKDRGHEQY
.	TRBV29-1	.	TRBJ1-1	10	SVVRLSHEAF
.	TRBV7-3	.	TRBJ2-1	11	ASSLKWGDEQF
few	TRBV12-3/TRBV12-4	TRBD1	TRBJ1-6	14	ASSPTGSSYNSPLH
.	TRBV9	.	TRBJ2-7	13	ASSPEEASSYEQY
few	TRBV12-5	.	TRBJ1-5	11	ASQGGFNQPQH
many	TRBV11-1	TRBD2	TRBJ2-1	15	ASSFTPRTSGMNEQF
few	TRBV5-1	TRBD1	TRBJ1-2	13	ASSLEGTGTYGYT
.	TRBV18	TRBD1	TRBJ1-1	11	ASSPSGQAEAF
.	TRBV6-6	TRBD1	TRBJ1-6	11	ASSRTGNSPLH
.	TRBV18	TRBD1	TRBJ1-5	14	ASSPGTGQGNQPQH
few	TRBV29-1	.	TRBJ2-7	12	SVVFLGLNYEQY
few	TRBV12-3/TRBV12-4	.	TRBJ2-1	10	ASSLAARSWV
.	TRBV6-6	.	TRBJ2-2	13	ASTPGGWGTGELF